This T cell receptor beta chain was sequenced during a study of cytomegalovirus exposure and HLA in healthy donors. Germline CDR1 is WSHSY and CDR2 is SAAADI. The CDR3 spans 12 residues. Trimming stripped 9 bases from V and 5 bases from J, with 13 bases between. Study-wide results and limits: TCR beta sequences reportedly predicted the HLA-A and HLA-B alleles of most subjects accurately.

The primer mix had 60 Vbeta and 13 Jbeta primers. Profiling relied on immunoSEQ multiplex PCR, and the TCRdb table lists in-frame clones only, not all of them. The sample contains about 130,000 clones, around 70% of which appear only once. Remarks on this clone: Its antigen is currently unknown.

This sequence originates from an older woman in good health and CMV-seropositive. The chain has TRBV10-2 and TRBJ1-1; D is perhaps TRBD1 (5 bases). Sample: PBMCs. DNA of the CDR3: TGCGCCAGAGCAGGGTTGGGGACTGAAGCTTTCTTT. Translated, it gives CARAGLGTEAFF.